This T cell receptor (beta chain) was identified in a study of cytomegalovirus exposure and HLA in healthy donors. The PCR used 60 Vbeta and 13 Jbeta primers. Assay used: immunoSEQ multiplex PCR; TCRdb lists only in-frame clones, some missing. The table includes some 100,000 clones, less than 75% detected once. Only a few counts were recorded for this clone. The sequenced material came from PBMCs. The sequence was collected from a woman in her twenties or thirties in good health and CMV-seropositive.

CDR3 sequence (DNA): TGTGCCAGCAGGGGCTTTGACAATGAGCAGTTCTTC. Amino acid sequence: CASRGFDNEQFF. The rearrangement links TRBV27 to TRBJ2-1; D remains unclear. Germline loops: CDR1 MNHEY, CDR2 SMNVEV (reference sequence). Trimming removed 6 bases at V and 5 bases at J, with 8 bases between. The CDR3 runs 12 residues.